The present entry profiles one T cell receptor (beta chain) with its context. It was with random hexamers that 0.5 to 1 ug RNA was reverse transcribed. TCRdb reanalysed the immunoSEQ multiplex PCR reads using MiXCR and keeps one entry per CDR3 protein. Of around 170,000 distinct CDR3 sequences listed, roughly 95% are singletons. From germline, CDR1 is LGHNT and CDR2 FRNRAP. The CDR3 has 15 amino acids. V was shortened by 0 bases and J by 3 bases, with 12 bases between the two germline ends. This entry belongs to a study of CD8 T cells in Susac syndrome. CD8+ and CD4+ T cells circulating in blood were sequenced for TCR beta. It was treatment-naive patients with stable or active relapsing-remitting disease who made up the multiple sclerosis controls. Negative magnetic isolation gave CD8+ and CD4+ cells; FACS enriched CD8+ TEMRA.

This chain uses TRBV12-5 with TRBJ2-7; D ambiguous. Sequencing was carried out using CD8+ T cells from PBMCs. The source of this sequence is a human donor with multiple sclerosis. CDR3 loop: CASGLVAGEGYEQYF. In DNA, the CDR3 is TGTGCTAGTGGTTTGGTGGCTGGGGAAGGCTACGAGCAGTACTTC.